These 24 T cell receptor beta chains were all obtained from the same sample, sequenced in a study of blood T cell repertoires in COVID-19. Sequencing was performed with immunoSEQ multiplex PCR; in TCRdb, only in-frame clones are kept and a portion is missing. The sample consists of some 180,000 clones, 79% of them appearing once. The sequencing input was peripheral blood. All receptors derive from a woman aged 40 to 49 with COVID-19, enrolled during active disease.

This chain joins TRBV7-8 and TRBJ1-3; D unclear. The CDR3 covers 12 residues. Trimming pared 5 bases from V and 5 bases from J, leaving 7 bases between. From germline, CDR1 is SGHVS and CDR2 FQNEAQ. CDR3 nucleotides: TGTGCCAGCAGCCCCCTTCGAAACACCATATATTTT. Amino acid sequence: CASSPLRNTIYF.

The chain carries TRBV5-1 and TRBJ2-5; 7 bases line up with TRBD1. The CDR3 sequence is 14 residues long. V shed 5 bases and J 3 bases; nucleotides not matched to a gene: 7. CDR1 is SGHRS and CDR2 is YFSETQ in the germline V gene. The CDR3 reads CASRGGGGKETQYF. The CDR3 DNA reads as TGCGCCAGCAGAGGGGGCGGAGGCAAAGAGACCCAGTACTTC.

This clone showed up just a few times. This chain joins TRBV3-1 (or the pseudogene TRBV3-2) and TRBJ1-5, with a possible D match to TRBD1 (5 bases). Trimming cost V 3 bases and J 4 bases, with 13 bases left between them. This CDR3 comprises 15 residues. Germline loops: CDR1 LGHDT, CDR2 YNNKEL (reference sequence). The CDR3 DNA follows: TGTGCCAGCAGCCATGGAGGGGCGCAGAATCAGCCCCAGCATTTT. This encodes CASSHGGAQNQPQHF.

The chain recombines TRBV19 with TRBJ1-2, with D possibly TRBD1 on 6 matching bases. Trimming cost V 8 bases and J 6 bases, with 13 bases left between them. The CDR3 sequence is 12 residues long. The germline V gene has CDR1 LNHDA and CDR2 SQIVND (reference sequence). The CDR3: CASATTGNGYTF. Written as DNA, the CDR3 is TGTGCCAGTGCGACCACAGGGAATGGCTACACCTTC.

The chain links TRBV5-1 to TRBJ1-5, with unresolved D. In germline, CDR1 is SGHRS, CDR2 YFSETQ. The CDR3 has 16 residues. Trimming shortened V by 1 base and J by 2 bases, and 13 bases separated the two germline ends. DNA for the CDR3: TGCGCCAGCAGCTTGAACGCGTCGGAGGGCAATCAGCCCCAGCATTTT. Its translation: CASSLNASEGNQPQHF.

V usage is TRBV27 and J usage is TRBJ2-1; TRBD2 matches at 11 bases. Germline trimming cut 5 bases from V and 7 bases from J; bases unmatched to any gene: 7. Looked up from germline, CDR1 is MNHEY and CDR2 is SMNVEV (reference sequence). The length of the CDR3 is 15 residues. The CDR3 nucleotides read TGTGCCAGCAGTAATAGCGGGAGGGCCAGGAATGAGCAGTTCTTC. It codes for CASSNSGRARNEQFF.

V gene TRBV2 combines with J gene TRBJ2-5, with D perhaps TRBD1 (5 bases). CDR3 size: 14 residues. Trimming cost V 7 bases and J 2 bases, with 14 bases left between them. Germline CDR1 is SNHLY and CDR2 is FYNNEI. This chain's CDR3 is CASIGAGSQETQYF. The DNA for the CDR3 is TGTGCCAGCATTGGGGCAGGGTCGCAAGAGACCCAGTACTTC.

The V call is TRBV6-2 or TRBV6-3, the J call TRBJ1-2; 8 bases fit TRBD1. With 2 bases clipped from V and 6 bases from J, the junction kept 8 bases outside the gene matches. Per germline, CDR1 MNHEY and CDR2 SVGEGT. This CDR3 comprises 15 residues. CDR3 in DNA: TGTGCCAGCAGTTACCTCGACAGGGGAGGTCATGGCTACACCTTC. It translates to CASSYLDRGGHGYTF.

The chain has TRBV27 and TRBJ2-3; D possibly corresponds to TRBD1 (5 bases). The V gene lost 5 bases and the J gene lost 2 bases, with 14 bases spanning the gap. Germline CDR1 reads MNHEY; CDR2 reads SMNVEV (reference sequence). This CDR3 region has 15 residues. In nucleotides, the CDR3 is TGTGCCAGCAGTCCAGGGTTTCAGGTCACAGATACGCAGTATTTT. Its protein product is CASSPGFQVTDTQYF.

This rearrangement joins TRBV2 to TRBJ1-2; no reliable D call. V was pared by 7 bases and J by 5 bases, with 8 bases between. Germline lookup yields CDR1 SNHLY and CDR2 FYNNEI. The CDR3 loop spans 11 amino acids. CDR3 DNA sequence: TGTGCCAGCATTGACGGGTATGGCTACACCTTC. Protein product: CASIDGYGYTF. Full variable domain (remainder filled in from reference TRBV2 and TRBJ1-2): EPEVTQTPSHQVTQMGQEVILRCVPISNHLYFYWYRQILGQKVEFLVSFYNNEISEKSEIFDDQFSVERPDGSNFTLKIRSTKLEDSAMYFCASIDGYGYTFGSGTRLTVV.

The CDR3 nucleotides read TGTGCCAGCAGCCAAGCACCTAACCAATTAGTTTACGAGCAGTACTTC. Encoded protein: CASSQAPNQLVYEQYF. The V call is TRBV3-1 (or the pseudogene TRBV3-2), the J call TRBJ2-7; no definite D call. CDR1 and CDR2 from the germline V gene are LGHDT and YNNKEL (reference sequence). The CDR3 extends over 16 amino acids. Between the trimmed V and J ends, which lost 1 base and 4 bases, there was a span of 17 bases.

This clone was picked up a small number of times. The chain joins TRBV19 to TRBJ2-5, with a weak D call TRBD2 (6 bases). Germline CDR1 LNHDA, CDR2 SQIVND (reference sequence). Trimming pared 11 bases from V and 3 bases from J, leaving 10 bases between. There are 11 residues in the CDR3. CDR3 sequence (DNA): TGTGCCCCCGGAGGGGAAGAGACCCAGTACTTC. It codes for CAPGGEETQYF.

The chain couples TRBV6-5 to TRBJ2-1, with D perhaps TRBD2 (6 bases). V was shortened by 2 bases and J by 6 bases, with 11 bases between the two germline ends. Germline lookup yields CDR1 MNHEY and CDR2 SVGAGI. The CDR3 runs 14 residues. The CDR3 DNA sequence: TGTGCCAGCAGTTACACGGGAGTCACCAATGAGCAGTTCTTC. This translates into CASSYTGVTNEQFF.

This clone was detected only once. V is TRBV6-5 and J is TRBJ1-2; 9 bases map to TRBD1. Germline V gene lookup returns CDR1 MNHEY and CDR2 SVGAGI. The V and J ends lost 6 bases and 6 bases, in that order; junction bases with no gene match: 5. This CDR3 is 13 amino acids long. The CDR3 is CASSSGQGDGYTF. The DNA for the CDR3 is TGTGCCAGCAGCTCGGGACAGGGTGATGGCTACACCTTC.

V gene TRBV19 combines with J gene TRBJ2-3; D ambiguous. Germline assignment: CDR1 LNHDA and CDR2 SQIVND (reference sequence). CDR3 length: 13 amino acids. Trimming took 5 bases from V and 7 from J, leaving 13 bases between them. The chain's CDR3 is CASSLTPTNTQYF. CDR3 in DNA: TGTGCCAGTAGTCTTACCCCTACTAATACGCAGTATTTT.

The CDR3 is CAWSPTNPGQGGYTF. CDR3 DNA: TGTGCCTGGAGTCCCACCAATCCGGGACAGGGTGGCTACACCTTC. The chain carries TRBV30 and TRBJ1-2; TRBD1 aligns across 9 bases. V dropped 2 bases and J dropped 7; count of bases not matched to a gene: 11. This CDR3 contains 15 residues. Germline V gives CDR1 GTSNPN, CDR2 SVGIG (reference sequence). The variable domain in full, with the rest retrieved from reference TRBV30 and TRBJ1-2, is SQTIHQWPATLVQPVGSPLSLECTVEGTSNPNLYWYRQAAGRGLQLLFYSVGIGQISSEVPQNLSASRPQDRQFILSSKKLLLSDSGFYLCAWSPTNPGQGGYTFGSGTRLTVV.

The chain uses TRBV14 and TRBJ2-7, with 9 bases fitting TRBD1. This CDR3 has 15 amino acids. Trimming removed 4 bases from V and 5 bases from J; junction bases left unmatched: 9. CDR1 and CDR2 (germline): SGHDN, FVKESK. As DNA, the CDR3 is TGTGCCAGCAGCCCGTTAGGGACAGGGCTCCACGAGCAGTACTTC. This sequence encodes CASSPLGTGLHEQYF. Full variable domain (missing parts from reference TRBV14 and TRBJ2-7): EAGVTQFPSHSVIEKGQTVTLRCDPISGHDNLYWYRRVMGKEIKFLLHFVKESKQDESGMPNNRFLAERTGGTYSTLKVQPAELEDSGVYFCASSPLGTGLHEQYFGPGTRLTVT.

The chain joins TRBV7-9 to TRBJ1-1; D gene uncertain. The CDR3 extends over 14 amino acids. Germline assignment: CDR1 SEHNR and CDR2 FQNEAQ (reference sequence). The V end was cut by 2 bases, the J end by 8 bases, with 15 bases between. The CDR3 DNA reads as TGTGCCAGCAGCTTAAGAGTGCCCCCCGGGGAAGCTTTCTTT. Encoded protein: CASSLRVPPGEAFF.

V is TRBV25-1 and J is TRBJ2-2, with a tentative D call TRBD1 (6 bases). This CDR3 has 15 amino acids. Trimming removed 6 bases from V and 4 bases from J, with 15 bases in between. The germline CDR1 and CDR2 sequences are MGHDK and SYGVNS. For the CDR3, the DNA is TGTGCCAGCAGCCTAGCAGGGGTTACCACCGGGGAGCTGTTTTTT. It codes for CASSLAGVTTGELFF.

This chain uses TRBV25-1 with TRBJ1-5, with 7 bases identical to TRBD1. The CDR3 runs 14 residues. CDR1 is MGHDK, CDR2 SYGVNS, per germline. With V trimmed by 5 bases and J by 5 bases, 6 bases remained unmatched. The CDR3 DNA reads as TGTGCCAGCAGTCAGACAGGGCGAGATCAGCCCCAGCATTTT. Translation gives CASSQTGRDQPQHF. Together with reference TRBV25-1 and TRBJ1-5, the CDR3 gives the full variable domain: EADIYQTPRYLVIGTGKKITLECSQTMGHDKMYWYQQDPGMELHLIHYSYGVNSTEKGDLSSESTVSRIRTEHFPLTLESARPSHTSQYLCASSQTGRDQPQHFGDGTRLSIL.

The chain is built from TRBV11-2 and TRBJ1-1; 10 bases are a match to TRBD1. Losses at the gene ends were 5 bases for V and 3 bases for J; bases not matched to a gene: 15. CDR3 size: 18 residues. Germline CDR1 and CDR2: SGHAT and FQNNGV. CDR3 coding DNA: TGTGCCAGCAGCCATCGCGCCGGGACAGGGGTGGGGCACACTGAAGCTTTCTTT. Its protein is CASSHRAGTGVGHTEAFF.

The chain carries TRBV4-1 and TRBJ2-7, with TRBD2 identical over 12 bases. Germline loops: CDR1 MGHRA, CDR2 YSYEKL. V dropped 0 bases and J dropped 1; count of bases not matched to a gene: 7. This CDR3 region has 18 residues. The CDR3, as DNA: TGCGCCAGCAGCCAAGATCTTCTAGCGGGGGGGAGGTCCTACGAGCAGTACTTC. Translated, it gives CASSQDLLAGGRSYEQYF.

The chain has TRBV6-4 and TRBJ2-2; 10 bases line up with TRBD2. This CDR3 spans 14 amino acids. Trimming cost V 5 bases and J 3 bases; bases outside gene matches: 0. The germline CDR1 and CDR2 sequences are MRHNA and SNTAGT. As DNA, the CDR3 is TGTGCCAGCAGTAGCGGGAGGGACACCGGGGAGCTGTTTTTT. Residues: CASSSGRDTGELFF.

This clone was seen only a few times. The rearrangement links TRBV30 to TRBJ1-4; D gene uncertain. Germline V gene lookup returns CDR1 GTSNPN and CDR2 SVGIG (reference sequence). Trimming took off 5 bases at V and 0 bases at J, with 7 bases between the two ends. The CDR3 length is 13 residues. The CDR3 protein is CAWGSATNEKLFF. In nucleotides, the CDR3 is TGTGCCTGGGGCAGTGCAACTAATGAAAAACTGTTTTTT.